This T cell receptor (beta chain) originates from a study of cytomegalovirus exposure and HLA in healthy donors. Overall study: When just under 400 donors were genotyped, roughly four fifths of them were found to fall in the Caucasian-associated ancestry cluster. Study-wide results and caveats: Sequencing depth roughly uniform across donors was assumed in presence/absence analyses.

PCR involved 60 Vbeta and 13 Jbeta primers. Measured with immunoSEQ multiplex PCR; TCRdb has only the in-frame clones, and not every one. The sample consists of 95,000 to 150,000 clones, 65% to 80% of them appearing once. Nominally healthy donors provided the samples, though records likely missed some immune exposures. Concerning this clone: Its matching antigen is unknown.

V shed 0 bases and J 7 bases; nucleotides not matched to a gene: 8. The CDR3 has 16 residues. Germline V gives CDR1 SGHNT, CDR2 YYREEE (reference sequence). The J gene is TRBJ2-1, the V gene TRBV5-4, with 9 bases that match TRBD2. The sequencing input was PBMCs. The receptor was derived from a woman aged 40 to 49 in good health and CMV-seropositive. CDR3 sequence reads: CASSLGAGGPFNEQFF. The CDR3 DNA sequence: TGTGCCAGCAGCTTGGGGGCGGGAGGGCCGTTTAATGAGCAGTTCTTC.